Following are 17 T cell receptor beta chains from one sample sequenced in a study of shared clonotypes between healthy human individuals. Profiled with immunoSEQ multiplex PCR; TCRdb holds only in-frame clones, not every one. The sample records 1,500,000 or so clones, 98% to 99% being singletons. The source material was naive CD4+ T cells sorted from blood. Subset here: CD45RA+ positively selected. The receptors were sampled from a man aged 25-45 years in good health.

V is TRBV27 and J is TRBJ2-1; 11 bases fit TRBD1. The CDR3 extends over 14 amino acids. V was clipped by 5 bases and J by 9 bases; unmatched bases: 6. Germline CDR1 is MNHEY and CDR2 is SMNVEV (reference sequence). The CDR3: CASSTGTGGPEQFF. The CDR3 nucleotides read TGTGCCAGCAGTACCGGGACAGGGGGTCCTGAGCAGTTCTTC.

This chain joins TRBV6-1 and TRBJ2-7; D not certain. This CDR3 spans 15 amino acids. Germline CDR1 is MNHNS and CDR2 is SASEGT. Trimming stripped 3 bases from V and 0 bases from J, with 12 bases between. The CDR3 loop is CASSDGLPRSYEQYF. DNA for the CDR3: TGTGCCAGCAGTGATGGTCTGCCCCGCTCCTACGAGCAGTACTTC.

V is TRBV28 and J is TRBJ2-7; 13 positions match TRBD2. CDR1 and CDR2 from the germline V gene are MDHEN and SYDVKM. After removal of 5 bases from V and 4 bases from J, the junction contained 8 bases not matched to a gene. This CDR3 is 16 amino acids long. CDR3 in DNA: TGTGCCAGCAGTGACCCGGGACTAGCGGGAACGTACGAGCAGTACTTC. It codes for CASSDPGLAGTYEQYF.

This sequence joins TRBV29-1 and TRBJ1-5, with 8 positions matching TRBD1. The CDR3 is made up of 13 amino acids. V shed 6 bases and J 6 bases; nucleotides not matched to a gene: 7. The germline CDR1 and CDR2 sequences are SQVTM and ANQGSEA. CDR3 region: CSVRQGPGQPQHF. The CDR3, as DNA: TGCAGCGTGCGACAGGGGCCGGGTCAGCCCCAGCATTTT.

The chain couples TRBV28 to TRBJ2-2, with D unresolved. This CDR3 spans 15 amino acids. Deletions cut 2 bases from V and 0 bases from J, with 7 bases between. Per the germline V gene, CDR1 is MDHEN and CDR2 is SYDVKM. The CDR3 coding sequence is TGTGCCAGCAGTTTAGGGCAAACGAACACCGGGGAGCTGTTTTTT. It codes for CASSLGQTNTGELFF.

This chain links TRBV7-7 with TRBJ2-1, with D tentatively TRBD2 (6 bases). This CDR3 region has 11 residues. Looked up from germline, CDR1 is SSHAT and CDR2 is FNYEAQ (reference sequence). Trimming stripped 10 bases from V and 8 bases from J, with 12 bases between. In nucleotides, the CDR3 is TGTGCCATCGGGGGTTTCGATGAGCAGTTCTTC. It specifies CAIGGFDEQFF. Using reference TRBV7-7 and TRBJ2-1 for the parts outside the CDR3, the full variable domain is GAGVSQSPRYKVTKRGQDVTLRCDPISSHATLYWYQQALGQGPEFLTYFNYEAQPDKSGLPSDRFSAERPEGSISTLTIQRTEQRDSAMYRCAIGGFDEQFFGPGTRLTVL.

V is TRBV28 and J is TRBJ2-6; D is tentatively TRBD1 or TRBD2 (5 bases each). Germline V CDR1 and CDR2: MDHEN, SYDVKM. Trimming removed 7 bases at V and 0 bases at J, with 22 bases between. The length of the CDR3 is 19 residues. CDR3 DNA: TGTGCCAGCAACGGCTCTCGGGGACCAACCTTCTCTGGGGCCAACGTCCTGACTTTC. As protein: CASNGSRGPTFSGANVLTF.

The gene calls are TRBV5-7 and TRBJ2-2; 11 nucleotides agree with TRBD2. TRBV5-7 is labeled an ORF, and its function is uncertain. The junction had 4 bases not matched to a gene; V was cut back by 4 bases and J by 2 bases. CDR3 size: 16 residues. The DNA for the CDR3 is TGTGCCAGCAGCCTGGGACTAGCGGAAAACACCGGGGAGCTGTTTTTT. It encodes CASSLGLAENTGELFF.

The genes are TRBV11-2 and TRBJ1-2; tentative D call: TRBD1 (5 bases). The CDR3 loop spans 15 amino acids. V lost 1 base and J lost 4, with 13 bases in between. In germline, CDR1 is SGHAT, CDR2 FQNNGV. CDR3 DNA sequence: TGTGCCAGCAGCTTAGGCCTAGGGGCAGTCTATGGCTACACCTTC. This sequence encodes CASSLGLGAVYGYTF.

V is TRBV5-1 and J is TRBJ1-1, with TRBD1 matching over 8 bases. The junction had 7 bases not matched to a gene; V was cut back by 4 bases and J by 5 bases. Germline values: CDR1 SGHRS, CDR2 YFSETQ. CDR3 length equals 14 residues. This CDR3 is CASSPGTGWTEAFF. CDR3 coding DNA: TGCGCCAGCAGCCCCGGGACAGGATGGACTGAAGCTTTCTTT.

A single count supports this clone. The chain joins TRBV6-4 to TRBJ2-1, with 8 bases lining up with TRBD2. With 2 bases clipped from V and 4 bases from J, the junction kept 4 bases outside the gene matches. Per the germline V gene, CDR1 is MRHNA and CDR2 is SNTAGT. The CDR3 has 15 residues. The CDR3 loop reads CASSDGASGYNEQFF. The CDR3 DNA is TGTGCCAGCAGTGACGGGGCTAGCGGGTACAATGAGCAGTTCTTC.

The genes are TRBV19 and TRBJ2-7; 11 bases are shared with TRBD2. V lost 5 bases to trimming and J lost 0 bases; unmatched junction nucleotides: 9. CDR1 is LNHDA, CDR2 SQIVND, per germline (reference sequence). The CDR3 loop spans 17 amino acids. For the CDR3, the DNA is TGTGCCAGTAGTTCACTAGCGGGAGCTTCCGTCTCCTACGAGCAGTACTTC. Translated: CASSSLAGASVSYEQYF.

This clone appeared a single time. This chain links TRBV6-1 with TRBJ2-7; D is uncertain. The length of the CDR3 is 12 residues. Between the trimmed V and J ends, which lost 6 bases and 3 bases, there was a span of 9 bases. The germline CDR1 and CDR2 sequences are MNHNS and SASEGT. CDR3 in DNA: TGTGCCAGCAGCCCCCCTGTCTACGAGCAGTACTTC. Encoded protein: CASSPPVYEQYF.

The J gene is TRBJ2-7, the V gene TRBV7-6; 7 bases map to TRBD1. After removal of 1 base from V and 3 bases from J, the junction contained 3 bases not matched to a gene. Germline loops: CDR1 SGHVS, CDR2 FNYEAQ. The length of the CDR3 is 14 residues. CDR3: CASSLGQGVYEQYF. CDR3 bases: TGTGCCAGCAGCTTAGGGCAGGGGGTCTACGAGCAGTACTTC.

The chain couples TRBV30 to TRBJ1-2; D remains unclear. The ends were cut back, 0 bases at V and 4 bases at J, with 6 bases in the middle. CDR1 GTSNPN and CDR2 SVGIG come from the germline V gene (reference sequence). The CDR3 extends over 12 amino acids. The CDR3: CAWSVRSYGYTF. The CDR3 bases are TGTGCCTGGAGTGTAAGGTCCTATGGCTACACCTTC.

In the case of this clone: The same CDR3 can be traced to other DNA sequences in this sample. The chain recombines TRBV9 with TRBJ2-1, with a tentative D call TRBD2 (8 bases). The length of the CDR3 is 14 residues. Looked up from germline, CDR1 is SGDLS and CDR2 is YYNGEE. Trimming removed 0 bases at V and 8 bases at J, with 12 bases between. CDR3 DNA sequence: TGTGCCAGCAGCGTAGCGGGAGGGGGCTATGAGCAGTTCTTC. This sequence encodes CASSVAGGGYEQFF.

Notes on this clone: A read error may produce the germline difference seen at one junction end. The rearrangement links TRBV5-1 to TRBJ1-1; a possible D gene is TRBD1 (6 bases). Per the germline V gene, CDR1 is SGHRS and CDR2 is YFSETQ. The CDR3 has 14 residues. In nucleotides, the CDR3 is TGCGCCAGCAACTTGGGGGGGCCCGGATCTGAAGCTTTCTTT. Protein sequence: CASNLGGPGSEAFF. The entire variable domain, with the rest obtained from reference TRBV5-1 and TRBJ1-1, is as follows: KAGVTQTPRYLIKTRGQQVTLSCSPISGHRSVSWYQQTPGQGLQFLFEYFSETQRNKGNFPGRFSGRQFSNSRSEMNVSTLELGDSALYLCASNLGGPGSEAFFGQGTRLTVV.